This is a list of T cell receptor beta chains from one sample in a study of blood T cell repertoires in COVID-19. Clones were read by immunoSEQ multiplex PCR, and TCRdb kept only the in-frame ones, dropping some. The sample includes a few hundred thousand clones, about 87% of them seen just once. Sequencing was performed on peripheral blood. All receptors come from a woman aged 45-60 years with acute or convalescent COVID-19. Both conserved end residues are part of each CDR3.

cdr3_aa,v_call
CATSNGARGHGTEAFF,TRBV15
CATSRPPGGMTTYEQYF,TRBV15
CASSLTGYEQYF,TRBV5-1
CASSQDPPGWGVYQPQHF,TRBV4-1
CASTTGLGLGNEKLFF,TRBV27
CASSPLRGSTGEQYF,TRBV7-2
CASSQGSGYEQYF,TRBV3-1/TRBV3-2
CASSLSGRPYNEQFF,TRBV28
CASSLGLAGYNEQFF,TRBV4-1
CASSPGQHTEAFF,TRBV5-4
CASRQGAMGYTF,TRBV2
CASRNQGGTEAFF,TRBV27
CATSDPDRNYGYTF,TRBV24-1
CASSLSWGASAANQPQHF,TRBV7-2
CASSVSSGSSYNEQFF,TRBV9
CASSLRTAQFF,TRBV12-3/TRBV12-4
CASSRAAGVTYEQYF,TRBV27
CASSFRGATEAFF,TRBV27
CASTLAGGPNEQFF,TRBV27
CASSSLQGRTEAFF,TRBV7-9
CASSLARGNTEAFF,TRBV11-3
CSVGAGGPTGELFF,TRBV29-1